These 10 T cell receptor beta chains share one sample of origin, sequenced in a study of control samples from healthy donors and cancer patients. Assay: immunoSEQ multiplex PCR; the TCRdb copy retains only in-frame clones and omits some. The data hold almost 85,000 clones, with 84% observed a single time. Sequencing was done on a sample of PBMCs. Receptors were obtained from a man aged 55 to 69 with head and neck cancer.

CDR3: CASSPTGWNEKLFF. CDR3 nucleotide sequence: TGCGCCAGCAGCCCGACAGGGTGGAATGAAAAACTGTTTTTT. This chain connects TRBV5-1 to TRBJ1-4; 7 bases agree with TRBD1. The trim removed 4 bases at V and 5 bases at J, leaving 5 bases unmatched. CDR1 is SGHRS and CDR2 is YFSETQ in the germline V gene. The length of the CDR3 is 14 residues.

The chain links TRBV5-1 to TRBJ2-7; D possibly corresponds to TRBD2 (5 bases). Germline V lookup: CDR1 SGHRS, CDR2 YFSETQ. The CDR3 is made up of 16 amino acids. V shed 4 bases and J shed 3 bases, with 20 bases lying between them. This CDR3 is CASSPAPGVKGYEQYF. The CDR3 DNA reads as TGCGCCAGCAGCCCGGCCCCCGGGGTCAAAGGCTACGAGCAGTACTTC.

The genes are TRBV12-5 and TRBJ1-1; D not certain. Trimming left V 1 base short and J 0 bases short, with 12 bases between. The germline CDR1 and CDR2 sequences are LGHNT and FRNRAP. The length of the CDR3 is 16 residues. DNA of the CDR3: TGTGCTAGTGGTTTGGGATGGCATAGGCTGAACACTGAAGCTTTCTTT. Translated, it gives CASGLGWHRLNTEAFF.

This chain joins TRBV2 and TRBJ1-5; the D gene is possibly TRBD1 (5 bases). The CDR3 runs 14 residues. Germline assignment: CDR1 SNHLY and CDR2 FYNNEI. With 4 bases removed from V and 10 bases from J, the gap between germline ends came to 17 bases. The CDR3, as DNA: TGTGCCAGCAGTGTCCTTACGGCCGGGGGACCCCAGCATTTT. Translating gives CASSVLTAGGPQHF.

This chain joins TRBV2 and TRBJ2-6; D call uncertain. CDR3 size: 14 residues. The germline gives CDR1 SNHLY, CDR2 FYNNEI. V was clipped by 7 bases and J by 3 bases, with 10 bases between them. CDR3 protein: CASTGSSGANVLTF. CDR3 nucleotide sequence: TGTGCCAGCACAGGTTCGAGTGGGGCCAACGTCCTGACTTTC.

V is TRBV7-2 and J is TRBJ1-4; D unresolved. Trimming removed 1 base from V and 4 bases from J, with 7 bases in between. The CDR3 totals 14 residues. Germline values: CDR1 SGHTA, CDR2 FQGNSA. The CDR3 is CASSLGGFNEKLFF. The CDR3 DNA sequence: TGTGCCAGCAGCTTAGGGGGATTTAATGAAAAACTGTTTTTT.

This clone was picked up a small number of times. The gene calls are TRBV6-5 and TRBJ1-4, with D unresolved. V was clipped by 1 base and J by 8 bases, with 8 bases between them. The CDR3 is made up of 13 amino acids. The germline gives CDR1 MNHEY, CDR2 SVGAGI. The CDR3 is CASSYYLGEKLFF. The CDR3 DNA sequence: TGTGCCAGCAGTTACTATCTAGGGGAAAAACTGTTTTTT.

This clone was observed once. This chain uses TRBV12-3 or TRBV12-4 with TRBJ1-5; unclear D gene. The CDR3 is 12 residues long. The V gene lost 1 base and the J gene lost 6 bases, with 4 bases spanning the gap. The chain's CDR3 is CASSLGSQPQHF. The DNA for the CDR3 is TGTGCCAGCAGTTTAGGATCTCAGCCCCAGCATTTT.

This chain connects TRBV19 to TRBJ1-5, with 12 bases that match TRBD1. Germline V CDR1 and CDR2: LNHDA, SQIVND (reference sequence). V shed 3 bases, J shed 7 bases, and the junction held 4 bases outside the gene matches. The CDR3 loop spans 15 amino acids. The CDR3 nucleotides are TGTGCCAGTAGTATGGGGACAGGGGGCTGGCAGCCCCAGCATTTT. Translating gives CASSMGTGGWQPQHF.

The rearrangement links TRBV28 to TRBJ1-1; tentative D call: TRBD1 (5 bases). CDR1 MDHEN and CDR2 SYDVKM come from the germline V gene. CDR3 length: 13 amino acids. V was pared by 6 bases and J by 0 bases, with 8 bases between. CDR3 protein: CASRAGMNTEAFF. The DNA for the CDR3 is TGTGCCAGCAGGGCAGGGATGAACACTGAAGCTTTCTTT.